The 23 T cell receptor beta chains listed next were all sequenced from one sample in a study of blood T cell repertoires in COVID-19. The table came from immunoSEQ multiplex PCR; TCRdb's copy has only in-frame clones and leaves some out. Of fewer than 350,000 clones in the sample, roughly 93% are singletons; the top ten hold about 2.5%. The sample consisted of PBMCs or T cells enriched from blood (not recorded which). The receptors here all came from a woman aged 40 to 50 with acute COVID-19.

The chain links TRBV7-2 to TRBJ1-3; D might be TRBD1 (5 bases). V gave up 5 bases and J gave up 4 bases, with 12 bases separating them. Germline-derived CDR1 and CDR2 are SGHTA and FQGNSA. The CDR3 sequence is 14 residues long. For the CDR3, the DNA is TGTGCCAGCAGCCCTGCCGGGGGAGGAAACACCATATATTTT. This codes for CASSPAGGGNTIYF.

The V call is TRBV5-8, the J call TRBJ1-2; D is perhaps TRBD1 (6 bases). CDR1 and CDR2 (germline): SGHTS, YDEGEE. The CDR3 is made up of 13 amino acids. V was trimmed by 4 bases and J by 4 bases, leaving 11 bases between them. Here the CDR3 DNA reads TGTGCCAGCAGCCTGGACAGCACCTATGGCTACACCTTC. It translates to CASSLDSTYGYTF.

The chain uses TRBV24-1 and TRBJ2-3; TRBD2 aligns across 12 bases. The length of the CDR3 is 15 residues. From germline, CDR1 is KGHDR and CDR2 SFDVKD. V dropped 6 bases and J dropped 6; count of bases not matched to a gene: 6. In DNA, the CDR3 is TGTGCCACCAGTCCGAGGACTAGCGGGACCGATACGCAGTATTTT. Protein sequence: CATSPRTSGTDTQYF.

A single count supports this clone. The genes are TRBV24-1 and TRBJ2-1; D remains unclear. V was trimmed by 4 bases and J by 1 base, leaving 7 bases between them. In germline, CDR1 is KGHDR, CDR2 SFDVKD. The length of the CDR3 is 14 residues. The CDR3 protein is CATSDSESYNEQFF. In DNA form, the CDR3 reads TGTGCCACCAGTGACTCCGAGTCCTACAATGAGCAGTTCTTC.

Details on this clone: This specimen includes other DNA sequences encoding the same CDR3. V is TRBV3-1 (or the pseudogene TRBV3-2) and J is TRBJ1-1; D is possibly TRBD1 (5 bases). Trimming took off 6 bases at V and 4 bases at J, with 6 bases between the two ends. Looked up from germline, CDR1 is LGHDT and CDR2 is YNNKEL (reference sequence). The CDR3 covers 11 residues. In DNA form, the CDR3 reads TGTGCCAGCAGGGGGGGCACTGAAGCTTTCTTT. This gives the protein CASRGGTEAFF.

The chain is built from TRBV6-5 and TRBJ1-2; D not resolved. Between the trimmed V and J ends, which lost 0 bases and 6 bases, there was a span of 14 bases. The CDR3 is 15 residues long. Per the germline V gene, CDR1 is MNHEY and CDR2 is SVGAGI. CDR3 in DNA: TGTGCCAGCAGTTACTCGGCCGGAGACCTTAATGGCTACACCTTC. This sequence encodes CASSYSAGDLNGYTF.

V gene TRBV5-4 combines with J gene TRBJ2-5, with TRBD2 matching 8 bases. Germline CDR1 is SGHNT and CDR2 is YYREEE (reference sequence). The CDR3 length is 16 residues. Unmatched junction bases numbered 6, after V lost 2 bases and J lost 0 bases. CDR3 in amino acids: CASSLFRGGYQETQYF. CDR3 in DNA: TGTGCCAGCAGCTTATTTCGGGGGGGGTACCAAGAGACCCAGTACTTC.

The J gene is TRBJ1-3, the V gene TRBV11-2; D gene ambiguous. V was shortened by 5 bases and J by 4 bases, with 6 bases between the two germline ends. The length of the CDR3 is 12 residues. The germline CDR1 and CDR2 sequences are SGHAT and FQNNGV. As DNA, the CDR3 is TGTGCCAGCAGCCCCCAGGGAAACACCATATATTTT. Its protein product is CASSPQGNTIYF.

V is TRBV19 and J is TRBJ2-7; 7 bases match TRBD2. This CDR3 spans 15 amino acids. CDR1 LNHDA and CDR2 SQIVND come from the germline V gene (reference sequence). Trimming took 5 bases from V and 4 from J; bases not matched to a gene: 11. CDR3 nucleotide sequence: TGTGCCAGTAGTCTTAACGGGGAGGGAATTTACGAGCAGTACTTC. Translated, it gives CASSLNGEGIYEQYF. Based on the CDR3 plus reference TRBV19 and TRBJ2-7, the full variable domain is DGGITQSPKYLFRKEGQNVTLSCEQNLNHDAMYWYRQDPGQGLRLIYYSQIVNDFQKGDIAEGYSVSREKKESFPLTVTSAQKNPTAFYLCASSLNGEGIYEQYFGPGTRLTVT.

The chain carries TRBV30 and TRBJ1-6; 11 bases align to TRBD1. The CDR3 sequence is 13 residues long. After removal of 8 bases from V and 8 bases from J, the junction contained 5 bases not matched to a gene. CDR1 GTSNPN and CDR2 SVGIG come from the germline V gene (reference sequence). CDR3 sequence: CATRTGGDSPLHF. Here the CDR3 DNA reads TGTGCCACCCGGACAGGGGGCGATTCACCCCTCCACTTT.

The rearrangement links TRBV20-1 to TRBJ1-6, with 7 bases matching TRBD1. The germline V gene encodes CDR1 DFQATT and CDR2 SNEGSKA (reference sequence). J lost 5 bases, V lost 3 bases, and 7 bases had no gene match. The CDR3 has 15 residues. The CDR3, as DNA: TGCAGTGCTAGTGCCGTGGGGACAGATAATTCACCCCTCCACTTT. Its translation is CSASAVGTDNSPLHF.

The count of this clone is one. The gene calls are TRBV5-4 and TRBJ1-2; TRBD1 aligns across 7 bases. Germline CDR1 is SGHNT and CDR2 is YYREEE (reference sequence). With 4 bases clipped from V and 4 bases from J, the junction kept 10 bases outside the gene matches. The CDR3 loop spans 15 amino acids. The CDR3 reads CASSLNQGQSYGYTF. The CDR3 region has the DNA TGTGCCAGCAGCCTAAACCAGGGACAGAGCTATGGCTACACCTTC.

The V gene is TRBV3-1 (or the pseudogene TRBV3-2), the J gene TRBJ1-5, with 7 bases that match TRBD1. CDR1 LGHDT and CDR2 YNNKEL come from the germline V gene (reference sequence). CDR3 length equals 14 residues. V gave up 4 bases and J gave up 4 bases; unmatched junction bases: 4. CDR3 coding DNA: TGTGCCAGCAGCCCGGGACAGATGAATCAGCCCCAGCATTTT. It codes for CASSPGQMNQPQHF.

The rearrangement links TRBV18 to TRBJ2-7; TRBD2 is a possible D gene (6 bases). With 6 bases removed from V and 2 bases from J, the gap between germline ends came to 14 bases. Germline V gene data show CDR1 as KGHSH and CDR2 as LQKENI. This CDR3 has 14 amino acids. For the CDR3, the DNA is TGTGCCAGCTCGCTGGGGGGAACAACCTACGAGCAGTACTTC. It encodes CASSLGGTTYEQYF.

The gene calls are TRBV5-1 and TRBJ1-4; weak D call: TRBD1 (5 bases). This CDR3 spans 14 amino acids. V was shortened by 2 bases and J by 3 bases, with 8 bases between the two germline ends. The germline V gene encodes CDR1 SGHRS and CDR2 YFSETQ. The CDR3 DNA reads TGCGCCAGCAGCTTCGGGGGGGCTAATGAAAAACTGTTTTTT. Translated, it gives CASSFGGANEKLFF.

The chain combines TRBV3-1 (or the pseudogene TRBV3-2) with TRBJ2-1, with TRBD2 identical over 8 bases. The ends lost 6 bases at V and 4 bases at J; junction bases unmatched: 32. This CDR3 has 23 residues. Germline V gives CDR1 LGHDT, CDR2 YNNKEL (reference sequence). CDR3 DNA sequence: TGTGCCAGCAGGCCAAGAGGCTTTTCGGGGGTCGGAGGCGGGAGGCTGGTGTACAATGAGCAGTTCTTC. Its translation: CASRPRGFSGVGGGRLVYNEQFF.

The CDR3 is CASSPWRREGGTQYF. The CDR3 DNA follows: TGCGCCAGCAGCCCCTGGAGGAGGGAGGGAGGTACGCAGTATTTT. The chain recombines TRBV5-1 with TRBJ2-3; 7 bases align to TRBD2. Germline CDR1 and CDR2: SGHRS and YFSETQ. This CDR3 has 15 amino acids. J was trimmed by 8 bases and V by 4 bases; bases with no gene match: 13.

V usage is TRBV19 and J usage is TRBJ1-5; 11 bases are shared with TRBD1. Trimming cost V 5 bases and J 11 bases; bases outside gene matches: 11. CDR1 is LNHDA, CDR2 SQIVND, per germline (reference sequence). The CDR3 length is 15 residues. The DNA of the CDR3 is TGTGCCAGTAGTTCTGGTGGGACAGGGGGGTCGGCCCAGCATTTT. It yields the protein CASSSGGTGGSAQHF.

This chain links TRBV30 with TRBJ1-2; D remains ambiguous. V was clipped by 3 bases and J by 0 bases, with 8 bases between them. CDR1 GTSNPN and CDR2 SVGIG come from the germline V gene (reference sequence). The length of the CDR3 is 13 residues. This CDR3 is CAWSQASNYGYTF. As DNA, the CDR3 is TGTGCCTGGAGCCAAGCTTCTAACTATGGCTACACCTTC.

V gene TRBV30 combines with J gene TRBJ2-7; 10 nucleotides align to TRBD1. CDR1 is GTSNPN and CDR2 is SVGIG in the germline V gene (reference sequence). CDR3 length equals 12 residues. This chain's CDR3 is CAAGQGTYEQYF. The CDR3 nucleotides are TGTGCAGCGGGACAGGGGACCTACGAGCAGTACTTC. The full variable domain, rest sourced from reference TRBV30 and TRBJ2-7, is SQTIHQWPATLVQPVGSPLSLECTVEGTSNPNLYWYRQAAGRGLQLLFYSVGIGQISSEVPQNLSASRPQDRQFILSSKKLLLSDSGFYLCAAGQGTYEQYFGPGTRLTVT.

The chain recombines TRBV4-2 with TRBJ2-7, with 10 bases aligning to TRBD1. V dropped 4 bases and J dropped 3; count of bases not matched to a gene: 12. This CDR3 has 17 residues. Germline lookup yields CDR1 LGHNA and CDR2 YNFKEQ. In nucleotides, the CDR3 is TGTGCCAGCAGCCCCGGACAGGGGGGTGTTTTAGGCTACGAGCAGTACTTC. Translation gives CASSPGQGGVLGYEQYF.

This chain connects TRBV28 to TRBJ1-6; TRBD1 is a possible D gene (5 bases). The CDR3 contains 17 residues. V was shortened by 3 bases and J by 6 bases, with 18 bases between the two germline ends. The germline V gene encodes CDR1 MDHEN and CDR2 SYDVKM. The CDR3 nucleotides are TGTGCCAGCAGTTTCCTGGATAGGACAACTTTTAATTCACCCCTCCACTTT. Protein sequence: CASSFLDRTTFNSPLHF.

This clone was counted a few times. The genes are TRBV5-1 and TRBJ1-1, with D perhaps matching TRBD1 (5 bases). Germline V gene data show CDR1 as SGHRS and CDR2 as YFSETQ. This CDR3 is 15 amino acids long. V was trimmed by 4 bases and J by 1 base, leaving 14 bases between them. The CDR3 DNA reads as TGCGCCAGCAGCGTTCGAACAGGATCGAACACTGAAGCTTTCTTT. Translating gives CASSVRTGSNTEAFF.